The 32 T cell receptor beta chains reported below all come from one sample, sequenced in a study of blood T cells in healthy people across ages (dated by TCRdb to between 2015 and 2017). The library was prepared using 5' RACE. Instrument on record: Illumina HiSeq 2500. A second PCR of about 6 to 11 cycles was performed with a sample-barcoded 5' primer and a J-beta primer mix. TCRdb passed the public sequencing reads through fastp at Q25 and MiXCR, retaining productive beta sequences. Rows with a matching CDR3 protein are joined into one entry that keeps the most common DNA and genes. Recorded for this sample are about 1,500,000 distinct CDR3 sequences; 28% of them occurred a single time. The top ten hold around 7.7% of the sample. Material for sequencing was blood. These receptors were collected from a woman in her twenties or thirties in good health.

This clonotype came up many times. V is TRBV20-1 and J is TRBJ2-7, with TRBD2 identical over 10 bases. Looked up from germline, CDR1 is DFQATT and CDR2 is SNEGSKA (reference sequence). J gave up 4 bases and V 3 bases, and 6 bases lay outside the gene matches. The CDR3 loop spans 14 amino acids. Here the CDR3 reads CSASLAGVDYEQYF. DNA of the CDR3: TGCAGTGCTAGCCTAGCGGGAGTAGATTACGAGCAGTACTTC.

This rearrangement joins TRBV7-2 to TRBJ1-1; D remains ambiguous. V lost 2 bases and J lost 0, with 13 bases in between. The CDR3 is 16 amino acids. CDR1 and CDR2 from the germline V gene are SGHTA and FQGNSA. Written as DNA, the CDR3 is TGTGCCAGCAGCTTAAGGCGGGGTAGGATGAACACTGAAGCTTTCTTT. Its protein product is CASSLRRGRMNTEAFF.

The chain recombines TRBV7-9 with TRBJ2-1; 10 bases fit TRBD2. Germline trimming cut 6 bases from V and 6 bases from J; bases unmatched to any gene: 8. This CDR3 is built from 15 residues. Germline CDR1 is SEHNR and CDR2 is FQNEAQ (reference sequence). CDR3: CASSLLAGSCNEQFF. The DNA of the CDR3 is TGTGCCAGCAGTCTACTAGCGGGATCATGCAATGAGCAGTTCTTC.

As regards this clonotype: Just one base apart from a much larger clone, this may be a read error. The rearrangement links TRBV7-9 to TRBJ2-4; 8 bases align to TRBD2. The J call may not be correct, given that the DNA end is closer to TRBJ2-7. CDR3 size: 14 residues. The V gene's germline CDR1 is SEHNR and CDR2 FQNEAQ (reference sequence). The CDR3 loop is CASSLPGLGYEQYF. CDR3 bases: TGTGCCAGCAGCTTACCGGGACTAGGATACGAGCAGTACTTC.

The table lists this clonotype with many counts. The V gene is TRBV7-2, the J gene TRBJ2-3; TRBD2 agrees at 12 bases. Germline CDR1 is SGHTA and CDR2 is FQGNSA. V lost 5 bases and J lost 7; bases outside the gene matches: 10. This CDR3 contains 16 residues. CDR3 coding DNA: TGTGCCAGCAGCCGGGGGGCTAGCGGGGGGGAGAATACGCAGTATTTT. Its translation is CASSRGASGGENTQYF.

This clonotype was recorded a few times. The chain couples TRBV7-2 to TRBJ2-7, with D tentatively TRBD1 or TRBD2 (5 bases each). In germline, CDR1 is SGHTA, CDR2 FQGNSA. The CDR3 consists of 13 residues. Deletions cut 5 bases from V and 4 bases from J, with 12 bases between. Here the CDR3 DNA reads TGTGCCAGCAGCATACAGGAGGAGTACGAGCAGTACTTC. Protein product: CASSIQEEYEQYF.

The V gene is TRBV7-6, the J gene TRBJ2-2; 9 positions agree with TRBD2. V gave up 3 bases and J gave up 5 bases; unmatched junction bases: 10. This CDR3 contains 17 residues. Per germline, CDR1 SGHVS and CDR2 FNYEAQ. The CDR3 here is CASSLGLAGGPTGELFF. In nucleotides, the CDR3 is TGTGCCAGCAGCTTGGGTCTTGCGGGAGGGCCGACCGGGGAGCTGTTTTTT.

This clonotype was counted at least ten times. This chain connects TRBV9 to TRBJ1-2; maybe TRBD1 (6 bases). V was pared by 4 bases and J by 7 bases, with 14 bases between. This CDR3 has 13 amino acids. Germline CDR1 is SGDLS and CDR2 is YYNGEE. The CDR3, as DNA: TGTGCCAGCAGCACTAGCGGACAGTCTGGCTACACCTTC. Translation: CASSTSGQSGYTF.

At least ten counts were recorded for this clonotype. J is TRBJ2-7 and V is TRBV6-5; D possibly corresponds to TRBD1 (6 bases). There are 13 residues in the CDR3. In germline, CDR1 is MNHEY, CDR2 SVGAGI. Trimming shortened V by 6 bases and J by 3 bases, and 12 bases separated the two germline ends. As DNA, the CDR3 is TGTGCCAGCAGCAGACAGGAAAACTACGAGCAGTACTTC. Translated, it gives CASSRQENYEQYF.

The V and J genes are TRBV15 and TRBJ1-3; the D is unclear. The CDR3 sequence is 12 residues long. Germline V gene lookup returns CDR1 LNHNV and CDR2 YYDKDF (reference sequence). The V gene lost 6 bases and the J gene lost 4 bases, with 7 bases spanning the gap. CDR3 sequence reads: CATRFRGNTIYF. In DNA form, the CDR3 reads TGTGCCACCAGGTTCAGGGGAAACACCATATATTTT.

The rearrangement uses TRBV12-3 or TRBV12-4 and TRBJ1-2, with 7 positions matching TRBD1. The CDR3 runs 14 residues. The ends lost 3 bases at V and 7 bases at J; junction bases unmatched: 8. In DNA, the CDR3 is TGTGCCAGCAGTTTCGAGGGGGCTGGTCTTGGCTACACCTTC. Protein: CASSFEGAGLGYTF.

The CDR3 loop reads CASSLEDREAFF. In DNA, the CDR3 is TGTGCCAGCAGTTTAGAAGACAGGGAAGCTTTCTTT. This sequence joins TRBV28 and TRBJ1-1; TRBD1 might be the D (6 bases). CDR1 and CDR2 from the germline V gene are MDHEN and SYDVKM. The CDR3 has 12 residues. Trimming stripped 2 bases from V and 8 bases from J, with 9 bases between.

The count of this clonotype is one. The chain combines TRBV18 with TRBJ2-5, with D perhaps matching TRBD2 (6 bases). The CDR3 extends over 17 amino acids. V gave up 3 bases and J gave up 4 bases, with 21 bases separating them. Germline V gene data show CDR1 as KGHSH and CDR2 as LQKENI. Here the CDR3 DNA reads TGTGCCAGCTCACCGGGGTTTCGGGGCACGCGGGGAGAGACCCAGTACTTC. Encoded protein: CASSPGFRGTRGETQYF.

This clonotype was counted only a few times. This chain connects TRBV2 to TRBJ2-7; no reliable D call. Germline V CDR1 and CDR2: SNHLY, FYNNEI. The CDR3 is 13 amino acids. Trimming took off 7 bases at V and 3 bases at J, with 13 bases between the two ends. The CDR3 nucleotides read TGTGCCAGCAACCTCGAGACCAGCTACGAGCAGTACTTC. It codes for CASNLETSYEQYF.

Details on this clonotype: One junction end does not reproduce the germline sequence, and a read error may be involved. CDR3 sequence: CAIRDRGSNYGYTF. CDR3 sequence (DNA): TGTGCCATCAGGGACAGGGGGTCTAACTATGGCTACACCTTT. The V gene is TRBV10-3, the J gene TRBJ1-2; 10 positions match TRBD1. Germline V gene sequence: CDR1 ENHRY, CDR2 SYGVKD. This CDR3 spans 14 amino acids.

The CDR3 bases are TGTGCCAGCAGCACACGGCTAGCGGGTTACAATGAGCAGTACTTC. Residues: CASSTRLAGYNEQYF. The rearrangement links TRBV7-3 to TRBJ2-1; 8 bases line up with TRBD2. The J call may be incorrect, as the DNA end agrees better with TRBJ2-7. The CDR3 is made up of 15 amino acids. Germline V gene data show CDR1 as SGHTA and CDR2 as FQGTGA.

This clonotype was picked up many times. This chain uses TRBV29-1 with TRBJ2-7; D may be TRBD2 (6 bases). V was pared by 2 bases and J by 3 bases, with 14 bases between. This CDR3 is 14 amino acids long. Germline CDR1 is SQVTM and CDR2 is ANQGSEA. The CDR3 reads CSVEPPGENYEQYF. CDR3 nucleotide sequence: TGCAGCGTTGAACCCCCGGGAGAGAACTACGAGCAGTACTTC.

The chain combines TRBV11-2 with TRBJ2-3; 9 nucleotides agree with TRBD2. With 2 bases clipped from V and 3 bases from J, the junction kept 6 bases outside the gene matches. The V gene's germline CDR1 is SGHAT and CDR2 FQNNGV. There are 16 residues in the CDR3. As DNA, the CDR3 is TGTGCCAGCAGCTTACTTAGGACTAGCGAGACAGATACGCAGTATTTT. Protein product: CASSLLRTSETDTQYF.

In this sample, this clonotype turned up many times. V usage is TRBV29-1 and J usage is TRBJ2-1; the match to TRBD2 covers 7 bases. Trimming at V came to 8 bases and at J to 7 bases, leaving 8 bases not matched to a gene. The CDR3 runs to 12 residues. Germline lookup yields CDR1 SQVTM and CDR2 ANQGSEA. CDR3 protein: CSLARDYNEQFF. The CDR3 DNA reads TGCAGCCTCGCCCGGGACTATAATGAGCAGTTCTTC.

The gene calls are TRBV5-1 and TRBJ2-3; 8 positions match TRBD2. V shed 4 bases, J shed 2 bases, and the junction held 9 bases outside the gene matches. CDR3 length: 16 residues. From germline, CDR1 is SGHRS and CDR2 YFSETQ. The DNA for the CDR3 is TGCGCCAGCAGCGTCGAATTCGGGGGGGTCACAGATACGCAGTATTTT. As protein: CASSVEFGGVTDTQYF.

The V call is TRBV15, the J call TRBJ2-3, with TRBD2 matching 8 bases. V shed 5 bases, J shed 1 base, and the junction held 11 bases outside the gene matches. This CDR3 comprises 17 residues. Germline V gene lookup returns CDR1 LNHNV and CDR2 YYDKDF (reference sequence). CDR3 residues: CATSSESNGRGTDTQYF. CDR3 in DNA: TGTGCCACCAGCTCCGAGTCTAACGGGAGGGGCACAGATACGCAGTATTTT.

The gene calls are TRBV3-1 and TRBJ1-2; D gene ambiguous. From germline, CDR1 is LGHDT and CDR2 YNNKEL (reference sequence). With 4 bases removed from V and 8 bases from J, the gap between germline ends came to 17 bases. CDR3 size: 14 residues. The chain's CDR3 is CASSPRRGRVGYTF. The DNA of the CDR3 is TGTGCCAGCAGCCCCCGGCGAGGGCGAGTCGGCTACACCTTC. Complete variable domain (other parts from reference TRBV3-1 and TRBJ1-2): DTAVSQTPKYLVTQMGNDKSIKCEQNLGHDTMYWYKQDSKKFLKIMFSYNNKELIINETVPNRFSPKSPDKAHLNLHINSLELGDSAVYFCASSPRRGRVGYTFGSGTRLTVV.

The CDR3 loop reads CASSDPTGRLAKVQYF. CDR3 nucleotides: TGTGCCAGCAGTGATCCTACAGGGAGGCTAGCAAAAGTGCAGTATTTT. V gene TRBV13 combines with J gene TRBJ2-3; possibly TRBD1 or TRBD2 for D (6 bases each). There are 16 residues in the CDR3. V was pared by 6 bases and J by 11 bases, with 27 bases between. The germline CDR1 and CDR2 sequences are PRHDT and FYEKMQ (reference sequence).

This clonotype has more than one count but fewer than ten. This chain joins TRBV5-1 and TRBJ2-3, with TRBD2 matching 13 bases. The junction had 13 bases not matched to a gene; V was cut back by 0 bases and J by 9 bases. The CDR3 is made up of 18 amino acids. The germline CDR1 and CDR2 sequences are SGHRS and YFSETQ. For the CDR3, the DNA is TGCGCCAGCAGCTTGGCGGCCTCCGGGACTAGCGGGGTCGGCACGCAGTATTTT. The encoded protein is CASSLAASGTSGVGTQYF.

This clonotype was seen a handful of times. The J gene is TRBJ2-1, the V gene TRBV5-1; TRBD2 matches 7 bases. Germline V gives CDR1 SGHRS, CDR2 YFSETQ. CDR3 length equals 12 residues. J gave up 6 bases and V 7 bases, and 4 bases lay outside the gene matches. CDR3 coding DNA: TGCGCCAGCCGGGGGACTACCAATGAGCAGTTCTTC. As protein: CASRGTTNEQFF.

The chain carries TRBV12-3 or TRBV12-4 and TRBJ2-3, with D perhaps being TRBD1 or TRBD2 (5 bases each). The CDR3 has 12 amino acids. Trimming took 5 bases from V and 8 from J, leaving 11 bases between them. The CDR3 sequence is CASSPWGTTQYF. The CDR3 DNA sequence: TGTGCCAGCAGTCCCTGGGGGACTACGCAGTATTTT.

The rearrangement joins TRBV28 to TRBJ1-5; 7 bases agree with TRBD1. This CDR3 is 16 amino acids long. After removal of 7 bases from V and 10 bases from J, the junction contained 19 bases not matched to a gene. Germline V gene lookup returns CDR1 MDHEN and CDR2 SYDVKM. This chain's CDR3 is CASNATRGQPTNPQHF. Written as DNA, the CDR3 is TGTGCCAGCAACGCAACAAGGGGGCAACCAACCAATCCCCAGCATTTT.

For this clonotype: A much more abundant neighbour one base away suggests this may be a read error. The chain has TRBV29-1 and TRBJ2-7; D assignment may be TRBD1 or TRBD2 (6 bases each). The CDR3 has 13 residues. V gave up 5 bases and J gave up 9 bases, with 20 bases separating them. Germline CDR1 reads SQVTM; CDR2 reads ANQGSEA. CDR3 coding DNA: TGCAGCGTTATACCCGGGGGCATGTTTGGGCAGTACTTC. It translates to CSVIPGGMFGQYF.

This rearrangement joins TRBV7-2 to TRBJ1-1, with D possibly being TRBD1 (5 bases). This CDR3 comprises 14 residues. The V end was cut by 11 bases, the J end by 2 bases, with 18 bases between. CDR1 is SGHTA, CDR2 FQGNSA, per germline. In DNA form, the CDR3 reads TGTGCCGGCACTACTCAGGGAGCCAACACTGAAGCTTTCTTT. Its protein product is CAGTTQGANTEAFF.

The chain recombines TRBV6-6 with TRBJ2-3; D tentatively reads TRBD1 or TRBD2 (6 bases each). Germline V lookup: CDR1 MNHNY, CDR2 SVGAGI (reference sequence). The length of the CDR3 is 16 residues. V lost 2 bases and J lost 2, with 14 bases in between. Here the CDR3 DNA reads TGTGCCAGCAGTTACGGGACGGGGGCCCACACAGATACGCAGTATTTT. It encodes CASSYGTGAHTDTQYF.

For this clonotype: A much larger clone is a single base away; this may be a read error. J is TRBJ2-5 and V is TRBV29-1, with D possibly called TRBD1 or TRBD2 (5 bases each). The CDR3 totals 12 residues. Germline V gene lookup returns CDR1 SQVTM and CDR2 ANQGSEA. CDR3 nucleotide sequence: TGCAGCGTTGTAACCGATCTGGGGACCCGGTACTTC. As protein: CSVVTDLGTRYF. Based on the CDR3 plus reference TRBV29-1 and TRBJ2-5, the full variable domain is SAVISQKPSRDICQRGTSLTIQCQVDSQVTMMFWYRQQPGQSLTLIATANQGSEATYESGFVIDKFPISRPNLTFSTLTVSNMSPEDSSIYLCSVVTDLGTRYFGPGTRLLVL.

The V gene is TRBV6-2 or TRBV6-3, the J gene TRBJ2-1; D may be TRBD1 or TRBD2 (5 bases each). Germline loops: CDR1 MNHEY, CDR2 SVGEGT. The CDR3 runs to 15 residues. Trimming took off 8 bases at V and 3 bases at J, with 17 bases between the two ends. The CDR3 coding sequence is TGTGCCAGCCACAATGGGGGTGCGAACTACAATGAGCAGTTCTTC. It yields the protein CASHNGGANYNEQFF.